The rows below give T cell receptor beta chains drawn from one sample of a study of blood T cell repertoires in COVID-19. Data came from immunoSEQ multiplex PCR; TCRdb stores just in-frame clones and leaves some out. The sample carries about 53,000 clones, roughly 88% recorded once. The source material was peripheral blood. The receptors originated from an elderly man with acute or convalescent COVID-19. CDR3s include the opening cysteine and the closing phenylalanine or tryptophan. The D gene is left open where the match is weak. A row's size may be missing; if present it is once, few, many or a size class.

J: TRBJ2-7
D: TRBD1
length: 15
size: -
V: TRBV29-1
DNA: TGCAGCGTCTCCAAGGGGACAGGGGTACCCTACGAGCAGTACTTC
CDR3: CSVSKGTGVPYEQYF

J: TRBJ2-3
D: TRBD2
length: 18
size: -
V: TRBV3-1/TRBV3-2
DNA: TGTGCCAGCAGCCAAGATCGAGGGACTAGCGGCTCAACAGATACGCAGTATTTT
CDR3: CASSQDRGTSGSTDTQYF

J: TRBJ1-3
D: -
length: 13
size: -
V: TRBV7-2
DNA: TGTGCCAGCAGCTCTCAGGCTGGAAACACCATATATTTT
CDR3: CASSSQAGNTIYF

J: TRBJ1-1
D: TRBD1
length: 15
size: once
V: TRBV7-7
DNA: TGTGCTAGCAGCACCGACAGGGGTAGGAACACTGAAGCTTTCTTT
CDR3: CASSTDRGRNTEAFF

J: TRBJ2-5
D: TRBD1
length: 13
size: -
V: TRBV5-4
DNA: TGTGCCAGCAGCCCGACAGGGTTGGAGACCCAGTACTTC
CDR3: CASSPTGLETQYF

J: TRBJ2-5
D: TRBD1
length: 15
size: -
V: TRBV6-5
DNA: TGTGCCAGCAGAGGCGCAGGGGGACGGGGAGAGACCCAGTACTTC
CDR3: CASRGAGGRGETQYF

J: TRBJ1-1
D: -
length: 15
size: -
V: TRBV6-2/TRBV6-3
DNA: TGTGCCAGCAGTTACCAGGAAATCTTGAACACTGAAGCTTTCTTT
CDR3: CASSYQEILNTEAFF

J: TRBJ1-1
D: TRBD1
length: 15
size: -
V: TRBV19
DNA: TGTGCCAGTAGTTCGGACAGGGGCCAGAACACTGAAGCTTTCTTT
CDR3: CASSSDRGQNTEAFF

J: TRBJ2-1
D: -
length: 13
size: -
V: TRBV27
DNA: TGTGCCAGCAGTTTATACGGGTACAATGAGCAGTTCTTC
CDR3: CASSLYGYNEQFF

J: TRBJ2-5
D: TRBD2
length: 15
size: -
V: TRBV3-1/TRBV3-2
DNA: TGTGCCAGCAGTCAGCTAGCGGGGGGCGGGGAGACCCAGTACTTC
CDR3: CASSQLAGGGETQYF

J: TRBJ2-5
D: -
length: 13
size: -
V: TRBV6-5
DNA: TGTGCCAGCAGTTACTGGCAGGGGGAGACCCAGTACTTC
CDR3: CASSYWQGETQYF

J: TRBJ2-3
D: TRBD1
length: 15
size: -
V: TRBV7-2
DNA: TGTGCCAGCAGCGTGCAGGGGGCGCGCACAGATACGCAGTATTTT
CDR3: CASSVQGARTDTQYF

J: TRBJ2-1
D: -
length: 17
size: few
V: TRBV7-2
DNA: TGTGCCAGCAGCTCCTGGGGCAGGGGAAGCTCCTACAATGAGCAGTTCTTC
CDR3: CASSSWGRGSSYNEQFF

J: TRBJ2-2
D: TRBD1
length: 16
size: -
V: TRBV9
DNA: TGTGCCAGCAGCTTTCCCCCCGGGACAGGGGCCGGGGAGCTGTTTTTT
CDR3: CASSFPPGTGAGELFF

J: TRBJ2-2
D: TRBD2
length: 15
size: -
V: TRBV3-1/TRBV3-2
DNA: TGTGCCAGCAGACCGGGACTAGTGAGGTCCGGGGAGCTGTTTTTT
CDR3: CASRPGLVRSGELFF

J: TRBJ2-5
D: TRBD2
length: 17
size: -
V: TRBV4-1
DNA: TGCGCCAGCAGCCGAACCGGGACTAGCGGGGGGGGAGAGACCCAGTACTTC
CDR3: CASSRTGTSGGGETQYF

J: TRBJ2-5
D: -
length: 16
size: -
V: TRBV7-8
DNA: TGTGCCAGCAGCTTAAATCTCGGCCTGGGAGGAGAGACCCAGTACTTC
CDR3: CASSLNLGLGGETQYF

J: TRBJ2-2
D: TRBD1
length: 17
size: -
V: TRBV12-5
DNA: TGTGCTAGTGGTTGGACAGGGCTGGCGAAAGAGGCCGGGGAGCTGTTTTTT
CDR3: CASGWTGLAKEAGELFF

J: TRBJ2-5
D: -
length: 16
size: -
V: TRBV14
DNA: TGTGCCAGCAGCCACATGAGGAGCGGTTCGTTAGAGACCCAGTACTTC
CDR3: CASSHMRSGSLETQYF

J: TRBJ1-1
D: -
length: 15
size: -
V: TRBV5-6
DNA: TGTGCCAGCAGCTTGTACCGAGACAGGAAATTTGAAGCTTTCTTT
CDR3: CASSLYRDRKFEAFF

J: TRBJ1-1
D: -
length: 16
size: once
V: TRBV10-2
DNA: TGCGCCAGCAGTGAGAGCGGGCAGGGTTTGAACACTGAAGCTTTCTTT
CDR3: CASSESGQGLNTEAFF

J: TRBJ1-2
D: TRBD1
length: 18
size: -
V: TRBV6-1
DNA: TGTGCCAGCAGTGATCCTCTCGTAATACAGGGGAGATTGGATGGCTACACCTTC
CDR3: CASSDPLVIQGRLDGYTF

J: TRBJ2-2
D: TRBD2
length: 17
size: -
V: TRBV27
DNA: TGTGCCAGCAGTGCCTCCGGGACTAGCGGGGTTAACGGGGAGCTGTTTTTT
CDR3: CASSASGTSGVNGELFF

J: TRBJ2-2
D: -
length: 14
size: -
V: TRBV7-7
DNA: TGTGCTAGCAGCTTAGCGGCGGCGACCGGGGAGCTGTTTTTT
CDR3: CASSLAAATGELFF

J: TRBJ2-7
D: TRBD1
length: 15
size: -
V: TRBV6-1
DNA: TGTGCCAGCAGTGAACGGACAGGGTTAGCCTACGAGCAGTACTTC
CDR3: CASSERTGLAYEQYF

J: TRBJ2-3
D: -
length: 15
size: -
V: TRBV6-5
DNA: TGTGCCAGCAGTCTACTTGGACTCTTCACAGATACGCAGTATTTT
CDR3: CASSLLGLFTDTQYF

J: TRBJ2-1
D: TRBD1
length: 14
size: -
V: TRBV6-6
DNA: TGTGCCAGCAGGGGACAGGACTTCTACAATGAGCAGTTCTTC
CDR3: CASRGQDFYNEQFF

J: TRBJ1-6
D: -
length: 15
size: -
V: TRBV4-3
DNA: TGCGCCAGCAGCCATGAACAGGGTTCGCGGTCACCCCTCCACTTT
CDR3: CASSHEQGSRSPLHF

J: TRBJ2-7
D: -
length: 15
size: -
V: TRBV18
DNA: TGTGCCAGCTCACTGTCCCCCGCGGGTCTTACCGAGCAGTACTTC
CDR3: CASSLSPAGLTEQYF

J: TRBJ1-2
D: TRBD1
length: 15
size: -
V: TRBV2
DNA: TGTGCCAGCAGCCCTTTGACGACAGGGGGCACTGGCTACACCTTC
CDR3: CASSPLTTGGTGYTF

J: TRBJ1-6
D: TRBD1
length: 18
size: -
V: TRBV23-1
DNA: TGCGCCAGCAGTCAATCCGACAGGGTTAATTCCTATAATTCACCCCTCCACTTT
CDR3: CASSQSDRVNSYNSPLHF

J: TRBJ2-3
D: -
length: 14
size: -
V: TRBV18
DNA: TGTGCCAGCTCACAAAAGATAGCCACAGATACGCAGTATTTT
CDR3: CASSQKIATDTQYF

J: TRBJ2-1
D: -
length: 15
size: -
V: TRBV6-5
DNA: TGTGCCAGCAGAAAGGACAGAGGCGCCTACAATGAGCAGTTCTTC
CDR3: CASRKDRGAYNEQFF

J: TRBJ2-1
D: TRBD1
length: 16
size: -
V: TRBV11-2
DNA: TGTGCCAGCAGCATCCTCGGACAGGCCATCGGAAATGAGCAGTTCTTC
CDR3: CASSILGQAIGNEQFF

J: TRBJ2-2
D: -
length: 14
size: -
V: TRBV27
DNA: TGTGCCAGCAGGCAGGAACTGTACACCGGGGAGCTGTTTTTT
CDR3: CASRQELYTGELFF

J: TRBJ2-7
D: -
length: 15
size: few
V: TRBV12-5
DNA: TGTGCTAGTGGTTTTATGGGACACCTACCCTACGAGCAGTACTTC
CDR3: CASGFMGHLPYEQYF

J: TRBJ1-1
D: TRBD1
length: 14
size: -
V: TRBV5-1
DNA: TGCGCCAGCAGCGTTGGACAGGGAGCTCTTGAAGCTTTCTTT
CDR3: CASSVGQGALEAFF

J: TRBJ1-2
D: TRBD1
length: 13
size: -
V: TRBV18
DNA: TGTGCCAGCTCCCTGGGACAGTCCTATGGCTACACCTTC
CDR3: CASSLGQSYGYTF

J: TRBJ2-5
D: TRBD2
length: 15
size: few
V: TRBV6-5
DNA: TGTGCCAGCAGTTACGGAGTAGCGGGGCAAGAGACCCAGTACTTC
CDR3: CASSYGVAGQETQYF

J: TRBJ1-1
D: TRBD1
length: 13
size: -
V: TRBV3-1/TRBV3-2
DNA: TGTGCCAGCAGCCGGGGACAGGGGGCTGAAGCTTTCTTT
CDR3: CASSRGQGAEAFF

J: TRBJ2-3
D: -
length: 14
size: -
V: TRBV5-1
DNA: TGCGCCAGCAGCTTGGTTCTAGCAGGAGATACGCAGTATTTT
CDR3: CASSLVLAGDTQYF

J: TRBJ2-7
D: -
length: 13
size: -
V: TRBV18
DNA: TGTGCCAGCTCACCGATCACAGGGAACGAGCAGTACTTC
CDR3: CASSPITGNEQYF

J: TRBJ2-7
D: -
length: 14
size: -
V: TRBV11-2
DNA: TGTGCCAGCAGCTCCGGGACTTGGAGATACGAGCAGTACTTC
CDR3: CASSSGTWRYEQYF

J: TRBJ2-1
D: -
length: 17
size: -
V: TRBV27
DNA: TGTGCCAGCAGTTTTCGACCCCCGGGAGTCTCCTACAATGAGCAGTTCTTC
CDR3: CASSFRPPGVSYNEQFF

J: TRBJ2-5
D: TRBD2
length: 16
size: once
V: TRBV7-3
DNA: TGTGCCAGCAGCTTAACCCCAGCGGGGGGGCGAGAGACCCAGTACTTC
CDR3: CASSLTPAGGRETQYF

J: TRBJ2-1
D: TRBD2
length: 16
size: once
V: TRBV27
DNA: TGTGCCAGCAGTCCTAGAGGGACTAGCGGGGGGAATGAGCAGTTCTTC
CDR3: CASSPRGTSGGNEQFF

J: TRBJ1-6
D: -
length: 16
size: once
V: TRBV6-5
DNA: TGTGCCAGCAGTTATGGCCTACAGGGAGTCAATTCACCCCTCCACTTT
CDR3: CASSYGLQGVNSPLHF

J: TRBJ1-1
D: -
length: 12
size: -
V: TRBV4-2
DNA: TGTGCCAGCAGCCAAGTTACAGGCGAAGCTTTCTTT
CDR3: CASSQVTGEAFF

J: TRBJ2-7
D: TRBD2
length: 16
size: -
V: TRBV5-1
DNA: TGCGCCAGCAGCCCTACCTCGGGCGGGGGGGCCTACGAGCAGTACTTC
CDR3: CASSPTSGGGAYEQYF

J: TRBJ1-5
D: -
length: 15
size: -
V: TRBV27
DNA: TGTGCCAGCAGTTTATCGATCCAGGCAAATCAGCCCCAGCATTTT
CDR3: CASSLSIQANQPQHF

J: TRBJ2-4
D: TRBD1
length: 13
size: -
V: TRBV2
DNA: TGTGCCAGCAGAGGGGACAGTCCAAACATTCAGTACTTC
CDR3: CASRGDSPNIQYF

J: TRBJ2-3
D: -
length: 15
size: -
V: TRBV5-1
DNA: TGCGCCAGCAGCTTGGGCCCGACAAGCACAGATACGCAGTATTTT
CDR3: CASSLGPTSTDTQYF